This T cell receptor (beta chain) derives from a study of T-cell reconstitution after alpha-beta-depleted transplantation in children. General study findings and limits: Surviving recipient T cells and intrathymic progenitors accounted for some patients' high TCRbeta diversity at day 60. At the one-year point after transplant, T-cell counts and TCRbeta diversity were found to come mostly from T cells that had been newly produced. There were reportedly several hundred expanded graft clones from which alpha-beta T cells came about two months after transplant.

The germline V gene encodes CDR1 DFQATT and CDR2 SNEGSKA (reference sequence). The CDR3 comprises 10 residues, both ends counted. Preparation of the TCRbeta library involved a method that used unique molecular identifiers. TCRdb fed the PCR reads into MiXCR, producing one record per CDR3 protein. The table has about 200,000 distinct CDR3 sequences, roughly 7% seen once; the top ten hold more than 5.5%. This clonotype was seen at least ten times. Its cognate antigen is unknown. It is likely a read error, because the conserved phenylalanine at the end of the CDR3 is missing. Because the CDR3's place on the DNA is in doubt, the DNA is left out and the CDR3 is given as listed by TCRdb.

The sequencing used PBMCs, collected before TCRalphabeta/CD19-depleted stem cell transplant. The chain links TRBV20-1 to TRBJ2-1; the table names TRBD2, a call not compared with the DNA. The receptor was derived from a boy aged 2 to 10 with acute lymphoblastic leukemia, due to receive a stem cell transplant. CDR3 sequence reads: CSASGTSALN.